This is a list of T cell receptor beta chains from one sample in a study of T cells after yellow fever vaccination. TCRdb redid the calling of the 5' RACE reads with MiXCR, one entry per CDR3 protein. The sample lists around 46,000 distinct CDR3 sequences; about 6.8% were seen once. The sample consisted of CD8+ T cells not binding an NS4B(214-222) dextramer, sorted from PBMCs, taken 45 days after the yellow fever booster vaccination. The source of these receptors is a man aged 30-40 years who received the YFV17D yellow fever vaccine. Each CDR3 is given with its conserved first and last residue. A D gene is named only where the DNA matches it firmly. Some rows have no size entry. The others give once, few or many, or a class for an expanded clone.

D gene: TRBD1
clone size: few
J gene: TRBJ2-1
V gene: TRBV11-2
CDR3 DNA: TGTGCCAGCAGCCCACCCGACAGGGTGGGGGATGAGCAGTTCTTC
CDR3 protein: CASSPPDRVGDEQFF

D gene: -
clone size: many
J gene: TRBJ2-1
V gene: TRBV25-1
CDR3 DNA: TGTGCCAGCAGTGATGGGGCGCGGGATGAGCAGTTCTTC
CDR3 protein: CASSDGARDEQFF

D gene: -
clone size: many
J gene: TRBJ2-1
V gene: TRBV5-1
CDR3 DNA: TGCGCCAGCAGCTCGACTAGGACTAACAATGAGCAGTTCTTC
CDR3 protein: CASSSTRTNNEQFF

D gene: -
clone size: many
J gene: TRBJ2-5
V gene: TRBV20-1
CDR3 DNA: TGCAGTGCTAACAGCGTAGGAGAGACCCAGTACTTC
CDR3 protein: CSANSVGETQYF

D gene: -
clone size: many
J gene: TRBJ2-1
V gene: TRBV12-3/TRBV12-4
CDR3 DNA: TGTGCCAGCAGCCCCTTGGGGGGGCACAATGAGCAGTTCTTC
CDR3 protein: CASSPLGGHNEQFF

D gene: TRBD1
clone size: few
J gene: TRBJ2-6
V gene: TRBV18
CDR3 DNA: TGTGCCAGCTCACCGGGTTGGACAGGGACAGCTATGTCTGGGGCCAACGTCCTGACTTTC
CDR3 protein: CASSPGWTGTAMSGANVLTF

D gene: TRBD2
clone size: many
J gene: TRBJ2-1
V gene: TRBV5-1
CDR3 DNA: TGCGCCAGCAGCGCGGGGGGGAGCAATGAGCAGTTCTTC
CDR3 protein: CASSAGGSNEQFF

D gene: -
clone size: many
J gene: TRBJ2-4
V gene: TRBV20-1
CDR3 DNA: TGCAGTGCTCCCCGGGACAAAAACATTCAGTACTTC
CDR3 protein: CSAPRDKNIQYF

D gene: -
clone size: many
J gene: TRBJ2-1
V gene: TRBV7-2
CDR3 DNA: TGTGCCAGCAGGGACTTTGCAAACCCTTGGGATGAGCAGTTCTTC
CDR3 protein: CASRDFANPWDEQFF

D gene: TRBD2
clone size: -
J gene: TRBJ2-7
V gene: TRBV9
CDR3 DNA: TGTGCCAGCAGCGAAACTAGCGGGAGGGACGACGAGCAGTACTTC
CDR3 protein: CASSETSGRDDEQYF

D gene: -
clone size: -
J gene: TRBJ2-7
V gene: TRBV27
CDR3 DNA: TGTGCCAGCGGGGCCCGGACCTCCTACGAGCAGTACTTC
CDR3 protein: CASGARTSYEQYF

D gene: -
clone size: few
J gene: TRBJ2-1
V gene: TRBV6-9
CDR3 DNA: TGTGCCAGCAGTTCCCAGGTGGGGGACGTTTACAATGAGCAGTTCTTC
CDR3 protein: CASSSQVGDVYNEQFF

D gene: TRBD1
clone size: many
J gene: TRBJ1-4
V gene: TRBV12-3/TRBV12-4
CDR3 DNA: TGTGCCAGCAGACCGGACAGGGGACGGGCTAATGAAAAACTGTTTTTT
CDR3 protein: CASRPDRGRANEKLFF

D gene: -
clone size: many
J gene: TRBJ2-5
V gene: TRBV27
CDR3 DNA: TGTGCCAGCAGTACACACAAGGGACGGTGGGAGACCCAGTACTTC
CDR3 protein: CASSTHKGRWETQYF

D gene: -
clone size: many
J gene: TRBJ2-3
V gene: TRBV27
CDR3 DNA: TGTGCCAGCAGTTTGTTGGGGGATGATCAAGATACGCAGTATTTT
CDR3 protein: CASSLLGDDQDTQYF

D gene: -
clone size: few
J gene: TRBJ2-7
V gene: TRBV19
CDR3 DNA: TGTGCCAGTAGTGCTGGGGTTTGGGGCGAGCAGTACTTC
CDR3 protein: CASSAGVWGEQYF

D gene: TRBD2
clone size: many
J gene: TRBJ2-3
V gene: TRBV9
CDR3 DNA: TGTGCCAGCAGCGCATTTAGCGGGACCACAGATACGCAGTATTTT
CDR3 protein: CASSAFSGTTDTQYF

D gene: -
clone size: many
J gene: TRBJ2-1
V gene: TRBV24-1
CDR3 DNA: TGTGCCACCAGTTCTGTTAAAACCGGCCATTCCAACAATGAGCAGTTCTTC
CDR3 protein: CATSSVKTGHSNNEQFF

D gene: -
clone size: many
J gene: TRBJ2-7
V gene: TRBV20-1
CDR3 DNA: TGCAGTGCTATCCCAGAACCTACGGTTGTGCAGTACTTC
CDR3 protein: CSAIPEPTVVQYF

D gene: TRBD2
clone size: few
J gene: TRBJ2-7
V gene: TRBV27
CDR3 DNA: TGTGCCAGCAGCCCTGGGGTAGCGGGAGTCTCCTGGTACTTC
CDR3 protein: CASSPGVAGVSWYF

D gene: -
clone size: many
J gene: TRBJ2-4
V gene: TRBV20-1
CDR3 DNA: TGCAGTGCAGACGGGGGACTAGCCAAAAACATTCAGTACTTC
CDR3 protein: CSADGGLAKNIQYF

D gene: -
clone size: few
J gene: TRBJ2-7
V gene: TRBV10-3
CDR3 DNA: TGTGCCATCAGTGAGACCCAGGGATTTTACGAGCAGTACTTC
CDR3 protein: CAISETQGFYEQYF

D gene: -
clone size: many
J gene: TRBJ1-2
V gene: TRBV27
CDR3 DNA: TGTGCCAGCAGTACAGGGCACTATGGCTACACCTTC
CDR3 protein: CASSTGHYGYTF